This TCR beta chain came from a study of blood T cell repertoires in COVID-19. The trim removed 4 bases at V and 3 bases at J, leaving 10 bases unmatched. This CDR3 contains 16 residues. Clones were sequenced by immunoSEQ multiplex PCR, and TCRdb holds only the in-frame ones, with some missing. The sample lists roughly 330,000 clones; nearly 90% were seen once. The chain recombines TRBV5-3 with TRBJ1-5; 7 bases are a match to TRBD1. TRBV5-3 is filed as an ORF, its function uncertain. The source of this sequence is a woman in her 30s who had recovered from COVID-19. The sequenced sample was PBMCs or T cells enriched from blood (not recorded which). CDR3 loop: CARSKTGTDHNQPQHF. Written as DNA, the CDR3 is TGTGCCAGAAGCAAAACAGGGACAGACCACAATCAGCCCCAGCATTTT.